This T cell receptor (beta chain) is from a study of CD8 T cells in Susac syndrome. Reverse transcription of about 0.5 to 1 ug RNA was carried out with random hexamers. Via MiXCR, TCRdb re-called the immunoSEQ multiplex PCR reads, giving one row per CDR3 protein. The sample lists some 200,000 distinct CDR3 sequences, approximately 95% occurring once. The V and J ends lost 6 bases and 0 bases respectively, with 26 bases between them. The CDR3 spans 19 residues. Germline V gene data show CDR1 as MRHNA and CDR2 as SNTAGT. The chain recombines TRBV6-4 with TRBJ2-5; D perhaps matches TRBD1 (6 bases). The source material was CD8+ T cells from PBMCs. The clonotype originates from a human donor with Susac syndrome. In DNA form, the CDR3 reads TGTGCCAGCAGCGCCCTCGGGCCGGGACAACCTCAAGACCAAGAGACCCAGTACTTC. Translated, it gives CASSALGPGQPQDQETQYF.